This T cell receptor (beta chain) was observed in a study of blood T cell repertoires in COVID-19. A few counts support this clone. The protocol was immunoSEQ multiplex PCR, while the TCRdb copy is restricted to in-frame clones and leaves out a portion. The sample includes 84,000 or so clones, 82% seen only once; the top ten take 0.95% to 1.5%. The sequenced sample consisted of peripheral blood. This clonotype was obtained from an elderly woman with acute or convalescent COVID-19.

The CDR3 bases are TGTGCCAGCAGCTTTTCCCTAGCCTCCAACACCGGGGAGCTGTTTTTT. Amino acids: CASSFSLASNTGELFF. The chain combines TRBV7-9 with TRBJ2-2, with TRBD2 as a possible D gene (5 bases). This CDR3 spans 16 amino acids. The germline V gene encodes CDR1 SEHNR and CDR2 FQNEAQ (reference sequence). With 3 bases removed from V and 2 bases from J, the gap between germline ends came to 13 bases.